A single count supports the clone carrying this T cell receptor (beta chain). Sequencing was performed with immunoSEQ multiplex PCR; in TCRdb, only in-frame clones are kept and a portion is missing. The table lists fewer than 500,000 clones, approximately 90% of them singletons. This sample is part of a study of control samples from healthy donors and cancer patients. This CDR3 comprises 18 residues. Trimming shortened V by 5 bases and J by 3 bases, and 25 bases separated the two germline ends. Germline lookup yields CDR1 SGHVS and CDR2 FNYEAQ. Sequenced sample: PBMCs. The source is a man aged 35-49 years with head and neck cancer. The chain combines TRBV7-6 with TRBJ1-2; D is unresolved. Here the CDR3 reads CASSPPGVTLSSHYGYTF. The DNA of the CDR3 is TGTGCCAGCAGCCCCCCCGGAGTAACGCTTTCCTCACACTATGGCTACACCTTC.